Below, 22 T cell receptor beta chains from the same sample are listed, as sequenced in a study of identical twins. In TCRdb, the 5' RACE reads were re-called with MiXCR into one record per CDR3 protein. The data contain 1.5 million to 2 million distinct CDR3 sequences, around 33% of them seen just once; the ten biggest clones take up 0.25% to 0.3%. Sequenced input: cord blood. These receptors came from a newborn girl in good health.

In the case of this clonotype: This may arise from a read error, as a much more abundant clone is one base away. The genes are TRBV7-6 and TRBJ2-7, with 8 bases identical to TRBD2. There are 14 residues in the CDR3. Germline loops: CDR1 SGHVS, CDR2 FNYEAQ. The V and J ends lost 4 bases and 7 bases, in that order; junction bases with no gene match: 9. The DNA of the CDR3 is TGTGCCAGCAGCTCTAGCGGGTTTTACAATGAGCAGTACTTC. Protein sequence: CASSSSGFYNEQYF.

The rearrangement joins TRBV20-1 to TRBJ2-3; 7 bases map to TRBD2. CDR1 and CDR2 (germline): DFQATT, SNEGSKA (reference sequence). The length of the CDR3 is 13 residues. V trimming: 2 bases; J trimming: 7 bases; junction bases outside the gene matches: 6. The CDR3 nucleotides read TGCAGTGCTAGATATATGGGGGGGAATACGCAGTATTTT. Protein product: CSARYMGGNTQYF.

The table lists this clonotype with many counts. The rearrangement joins TRBV20-1 to TRBJ2-7; 11 bases agree with TRBD2. This CDR3 region has 14 residues. Germline loops: CDR1 DFQATT, CDR2 SNEGSKA (reference sequence). The ends lost 0 bases at V and 3 bases at J; junction bases unmatched: 1. The CDR3 DNA reads TGCAGTGCTAGAGACGGGACTAGCGGCTACGAGCAGTACTTC. Protein: CSARDGTSGYEQYF.

The chain couples TRBV4-1 to TRBJ2-3, with 8 bases that match TRBD2. The CDR3 is made up of 18 amino acids. V lost 1 base, J lost 3 bases, and 12 bases stayed unmatched. The germline gives CDR1 MGHRA, CDR2 YSYEKL. The CDR3 sequence: CASSQGPPGLARTDTQYF. The CDR3 coding sequence is TGCGCCAGCAGCCAAGGTCCCCCAGGACTAGCAAGGACAGATACGCAGTATTTT.

The V gene is TRBV7-8, the J gene TRBJ2-2; the D is unclear. The V end was cut by 6 bases, the J end by 6 bases, with 17 bases between. The germline CDR1 and CDR2 sequences are SGHVS and FQNEAQ. This CDR3 comprises 15 residues. CDR3 nucleotides: TGTGCCAGCAGTCAGAGACCCTTTAGGGCCGGGGAGCTGTTTTTT. This sequence encodes CASSQRPFRAGELFF.

The chain couples TRBV28 to TRBJ2-5; D possibly corresponds to TRBD1 (5 bases). Germline-derived CDR1 and CDR2 are MDHEN and SYDVKM. The V gene lost 2 bases and the J gene lost 2 bases, with 9 bases spanning the gap. The CDR3 runs 14 residues. In nucleotides, the CDR3 is TGTGCCAGCAGTTTAGGGGCCCCACAAGAGACCCAGTACTTC. This translates into CASSLGAPQETQYF.

The chain is built from TRBV9 and TRBJ2-1; 7 bases align to TRBD2. The DNA end is a closer match to TRBJ2-7, so the J assignment may be wrong. The CDR3 contains 16 residues. Germline assignment: CDR1 SGDLS and CDR2 YYNGEE. The chain's CDR3 is CASSTVAGYSYNEQYF. The CDR3 nucleotides read TGTGCCAGCAGCACCGTAGCGGGTTACTCCTACAATGAGCAGTACTTC.

This clonotype has a count of ten or more. V is TRBV20-1 and J is TRBJ2-3; a possible D gene is TRBD2 (5 bases). Between the trimmed V and J ends, which lost 3 bases and 5 bases, there was a span of 12 bases. This CDR3 has 13 amino acids. Germline V gene sequence: CDR1 DFQATT, CDR2 SNEGSKA (reference sequence). DNA of the CDR3: TGCAGTGCTAGTGGAGGCTCAGGAGATACGCAGTATTTT. It is translated as CSASGGSGDTQYF.

This chain joins TRBV3-1 and TRBJ2-1, with 8 bases identical to TRBD2. Germline V gives CDR1 LGHDT, CDR2 YNNKEL (reference sequence). The CDR3 length is 15 residues. V lost 0 bases and J lost 7; bases outside the gene matches: 5. The CDR3 spells CASSQDWSSGNEQFF. CDR3 in DNA: TGTGCCAGCAGCCAAGACTGGTCTAGCGGGAATGAGCAGTTCTTC.

This clonotype was recorded a few times. J is TRBJ2-7 and V is TRBV29-1; TRBD2 aligns across 15 bases. The CDR3 consists of 15 residues. Per germline, CDR1 SQVTM and CDR2 ANQGSEA. V trimming: 5 bases; J trimming: 5 bases; junction bases outside the gene matches: 7. CDR3 in DNA: TGCAGCGTTCTTTCCGGGACTAGCGGGGGGAACGAGCAGTACTTC. Translation gives CSVLSGTSGGNEQYF.

The rearrangement joins TRBV30 to TRBJ1-5; a possible D gene is TRBD1 (5 bases). V lost 0 bases, J lost 2 bases, and 11 bases lay in between. This CDR3 has 15 amino acids. Germline-derived CDR1 and CDR2 are GTSNPN and SVGIG (reference sequence). CDR3 sequence reads: CAWSVGGVGNQPQHF. The CDR3, as DNA: TGTGCCTGGAGTGTGGGGGGAGTAGGCAATCAGCCCCAGCATTTT.

V usage is TRBV20-1 and J usage is TRBJ2-7; 10 nucleotides align to TRBD1. Germline loops: CDR1 DFQATT, CDR2 SNEGSKA (reference sequence). CDR3 length equals 17 residues. V lost 0 bases and J lost 3; bases outside the gene matches: 11. This CDR3 reads CSARDPGRDRGFYEQYF. In nucleotides, the CDR3 is TGCAGTGCTAGAGATCCCGGCCGGGACAGGGGCTTCTACGAGCAGTACTTC.

V and J are TRBV20-1 and TRBJ2-1, with 10 bases aligning to TRBD1. The length of the CDR3 is 14 residues. Per the germline V gene, CDR1 is DFQATT and CDR2 is SNEGSKA (reference sequence). With 6 bases clipped from V and 8 bases from J, the junction kept 10 bases outside the gene matches. Here the CDR3 DNA reads TGCAGTGCAGACAGGGGGCCCCACGGAGATGAGCAGTTCTTC. Residues: CSADRGPHGDEQFF.

Concerning this clonotype: The junction and the germline gene differ at one end; a read error may be behind it. The CDR3 loop is CASNAWSSYNGQFF. The CDR3 region has the DNA TGTGCCAGCAACGCGTGGAGCTCCTACAATGGGCAGTTCTTC. This chain links TRBV28 with TRBJ2-1; no clear D gene. The CDR3 runs 14 residues. Germline-derived CDR1 and CDR2 are MDHEN and SYDVKM. Full variable domain (missing parts from reference TRBV28 and TRBJ2-1): DVKVTQSSRYLVKRTGEKVFLECVQDMDHENMFWYRQDPGLGLRLIYFSYDVKMKEKGDIPEGYSVSREKKERFSLILESASTNQTSMYLCASNAWSSYNGQFFGPGTRLTVL.

This clonotype was recorded many times. This chain joins TRBV3-1 and TRBJ2-1; 7 bases are a match to TRBD1. The germline V gene encodes CDR1 LGHDT and CDR2 YNNKEL (reference sequence). The CDR3 has 14 amino acids. V trimming: 4 bases; J trimming: 3 bases; junction bases outside the gene matches: 3. DNA for the CDR3: TGTGCCAGCAGCCGGGACAGTGTCTACAATGAGCAGTTCTTC. The encoded protein is CASSRDSVYNEQFF.

The chain has TRBV16 and TRBJ2-3; D is tentatively TRBD1 or TRBD2 (5 bases each). The CDR3 runs to 21 residues. Germline CDR1 KGHSY, CDR2 FQNENV. The ends were cut back, 0 bases at V and 1 base at J, with 26 bases in the middle. The CDR3 coding sequence is TGTGCCAGCAGCCAATCTACCCTGTTTAGGGGAGTTCGTCTGCGCACAGATACGCAGTATTTT. This codes for CASSQSTLFRGVRLRTDTQYF. The variable domain in full, completed from reference TRBV16 and TRBJ2-3, reads GEEVAQTPKHLVRGEGQKAKLYCAPIKGHSYVFWYQQVLKNEFKFLISFQNENVFDETGMPKERFSAKCLPNSPCSLEIQATKLEDSAVYFCASSQSTLFRGVRLRTDTQYFGPGTRLTVL.

In its sample, this clonotype was seen a few times. This chain connects TRBV5-4 to TRBJ2-3; 7 bases fit TRBD1. The CDR3 covers 14 residues. Germline CDR1 is SGHNT and CDR2 is YYREEE (reference sequence). Trimming cost V 0 bases and J 6 bases; bases outside gene matches: 4. CDR3 bases: TGTGCCAGCAGCTTGGAAGGGGGCCGGGATACGCAGTATTTT. The encoded protein is CASSLEGGRDTQYF.

This clonotype has just a few counts. The V gene is TRBV2, the J gene TRBJ1-4, with 10 bases identical to TRBD1. The CDR3 loop spans 17 amino acids. J was trimmed by 3 bases and V by 6 bases; bases with no gene match: 10. Germline-derived CDR1 and CDR2 are SNHLY and FYNNEI. For the CDR3, the DNA is TGTGCCAGCAGGCCGGGACAGGGGAAGAGGGCTAATGAAAAACTGTTTTTT. Translation gives CASRPGQGKRANEKLFF.

The chain recombines TRBV6-5 with TRBJ1-2, with D possibly being TRBD1 (6 bases). The CDR3 is made up of 13 amino acids. Trimming stripped 8 bases from V and 6 bases from J, with 16 bases between. Germline CDR1 and CDR2: MNHEY and SVGAGI. The CDR3 region has the DNA TGTGCCAGCTGCCTTGACAGGATGGATGGCTACACCTTC. Protein: CASCLDRMDGYTF.

The sample holds a few counts of this clonotype. The chain recombines TRBV27 with TRBJ1-2; a possible D gene is TRBD1 (5 bases). From germline, CDR1 is MNHEY and CDR2 SMNVEV (reference sequence). There are 13 residues in the CDR3. V lost 7 bases, J lost 3 bases, and 12 bases lay in between. The chain's CDR3 is CASTTGADYGYTF. In nucleotides, the CDR3 is TGTGCCAGCACTACAGGTGCGGACTATGGCTACACCTTC.

This clonotype was picked up a small number of times. The V call is TRBV9, the J call TRBJ2-1; tentatively, D is TRBD2 (6 bases). V lost 3 bases and J 2 bases, leaving 12 bases between the germline ends. The CDR3 has 15 residues. The V gene's germline CDR1 is SGDLS and CDR2 YYNGEE. This CDR3 is CASSATRTTYNEQFF. Written as DNA, the CDR3 is TGTGCCAGCAGCGCGACCCGGACTACCTACAATGAGCAGTTCTTC.

This clonotype was observed once. The chain employs TRBV10-3 and TRBJ1-5; D is unclear. From germline, CDR1 is ENHRY and CDR2 SYGVKD. This CDR3 has 13 residues. The V end lost 4 bases, the J end lost 4 bases, and 8 bases lay between the germline ends. CDR3 residues: CAISAVGNQPQHF. CDR3 DNA sequence: TGTGCCATCAGTGCGGTCGGAAATCAGCCCCAGCATTTT.